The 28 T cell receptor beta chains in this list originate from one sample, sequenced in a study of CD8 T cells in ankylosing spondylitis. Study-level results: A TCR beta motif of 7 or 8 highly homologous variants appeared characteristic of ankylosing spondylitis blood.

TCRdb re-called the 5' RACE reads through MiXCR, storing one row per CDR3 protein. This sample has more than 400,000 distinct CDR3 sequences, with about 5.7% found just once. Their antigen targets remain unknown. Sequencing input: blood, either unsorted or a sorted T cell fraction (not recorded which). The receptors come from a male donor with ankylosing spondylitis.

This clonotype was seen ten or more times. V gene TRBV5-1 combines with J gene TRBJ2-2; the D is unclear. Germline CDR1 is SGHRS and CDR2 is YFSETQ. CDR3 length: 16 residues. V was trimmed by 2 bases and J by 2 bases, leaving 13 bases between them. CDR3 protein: CASSFLAGGNTGELFF. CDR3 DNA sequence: TGCGCCAGCAGCTTTTTAGCTGGTGGAAACACCGGGGAGCTGTTTTTT.

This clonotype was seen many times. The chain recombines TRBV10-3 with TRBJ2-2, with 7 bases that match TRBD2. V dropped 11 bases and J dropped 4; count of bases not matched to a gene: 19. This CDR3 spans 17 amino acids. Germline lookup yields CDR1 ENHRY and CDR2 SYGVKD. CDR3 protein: CAVRDSQSWGGTGELFF. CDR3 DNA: TGTGCCGTCCGGGACTCTCAGTCCTGGGGGGGCACCGGGGAGCTGTTTTTT.

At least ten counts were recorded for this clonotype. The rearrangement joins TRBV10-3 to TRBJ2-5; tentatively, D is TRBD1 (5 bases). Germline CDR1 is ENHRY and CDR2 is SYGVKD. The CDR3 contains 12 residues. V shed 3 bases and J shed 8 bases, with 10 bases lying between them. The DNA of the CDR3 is TGTGCCATCAGTGACTCTACAGGAACCCAGTACTTC. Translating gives CAISDSTGTQYF.

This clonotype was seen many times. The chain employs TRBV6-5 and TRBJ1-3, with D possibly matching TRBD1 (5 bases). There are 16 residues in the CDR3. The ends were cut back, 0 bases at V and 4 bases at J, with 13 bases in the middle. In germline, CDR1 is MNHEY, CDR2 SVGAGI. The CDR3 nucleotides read TGTGCCAGCAGTTACTCTGATCCTGGGGCCGGAAACACCATATATTTT. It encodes CASSYSDPGAGNTIYF.

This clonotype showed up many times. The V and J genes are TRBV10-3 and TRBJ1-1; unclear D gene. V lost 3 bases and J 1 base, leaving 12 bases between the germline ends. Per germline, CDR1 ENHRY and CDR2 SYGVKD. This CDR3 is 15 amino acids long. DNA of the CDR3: TGTGCCATCAGTGAAGGTTGGTCGAGGAACACTGAAGCTTTCTTT. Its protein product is CAISEGWSRNTEAFF.

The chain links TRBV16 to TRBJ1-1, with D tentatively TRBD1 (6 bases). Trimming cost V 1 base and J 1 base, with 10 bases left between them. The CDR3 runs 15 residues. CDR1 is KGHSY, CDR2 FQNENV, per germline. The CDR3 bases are TGTGCCAGCAGCCAATTAGGACAGCCGAACACTGAAGCTTTCTTT. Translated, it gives CASSQLGQPNTEAFF.

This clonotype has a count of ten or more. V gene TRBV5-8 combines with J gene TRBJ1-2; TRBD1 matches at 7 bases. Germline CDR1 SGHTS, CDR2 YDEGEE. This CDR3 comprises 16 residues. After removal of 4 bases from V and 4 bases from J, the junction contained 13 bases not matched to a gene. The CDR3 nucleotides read TGTGCCAGCAGCCCGAGGGGGCAGGGACCGTCCTATGGCTACACCTTC. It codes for CASSPRGQGPSYGYTF.

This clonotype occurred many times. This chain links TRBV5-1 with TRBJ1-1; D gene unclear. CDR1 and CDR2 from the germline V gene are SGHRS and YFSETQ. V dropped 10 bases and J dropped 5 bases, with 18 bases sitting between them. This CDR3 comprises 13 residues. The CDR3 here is CAVSRNEGTEAFF. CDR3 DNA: TGCGCCGTCTCCCGTAACGAAGGGACTGAAGCTTTCTTT.

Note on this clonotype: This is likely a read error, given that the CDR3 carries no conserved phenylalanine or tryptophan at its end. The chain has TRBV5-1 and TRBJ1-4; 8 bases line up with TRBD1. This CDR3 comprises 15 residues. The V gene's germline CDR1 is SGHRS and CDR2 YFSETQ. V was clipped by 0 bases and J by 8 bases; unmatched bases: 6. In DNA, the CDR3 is TGCGCCAGCAGCTTGGCCACAGACAGGGGAGAAAAACTGTTTCTT. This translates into CASSLATDRGEKLFL.

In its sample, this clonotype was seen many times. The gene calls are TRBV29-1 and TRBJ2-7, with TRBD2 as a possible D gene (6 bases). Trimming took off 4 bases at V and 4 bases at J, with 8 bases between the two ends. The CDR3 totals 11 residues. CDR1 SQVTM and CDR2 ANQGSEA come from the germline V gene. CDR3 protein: CSVAGEYEQYF. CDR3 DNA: TGCAGCGTTGCGGGGGAATACGAGCAGTACTTC.

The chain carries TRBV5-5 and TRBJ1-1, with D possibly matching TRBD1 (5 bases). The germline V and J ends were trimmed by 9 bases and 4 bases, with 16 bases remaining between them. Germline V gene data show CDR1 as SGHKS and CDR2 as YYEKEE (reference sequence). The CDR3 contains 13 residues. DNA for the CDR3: TGTGCCATCGGCCTGGGGCTCGCCACTGAAGCTTTCTTT. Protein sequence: CAIGLGLATEAFF.

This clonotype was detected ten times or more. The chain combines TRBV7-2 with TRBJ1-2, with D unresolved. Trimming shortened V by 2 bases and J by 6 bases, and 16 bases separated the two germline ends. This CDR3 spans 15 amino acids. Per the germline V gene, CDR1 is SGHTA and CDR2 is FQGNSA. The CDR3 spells CASSLRDGGWDGYTF. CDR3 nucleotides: TGTGCCAGCAGCTTACGGGATGGTGGTTGGGATGGCTACACCTTC.

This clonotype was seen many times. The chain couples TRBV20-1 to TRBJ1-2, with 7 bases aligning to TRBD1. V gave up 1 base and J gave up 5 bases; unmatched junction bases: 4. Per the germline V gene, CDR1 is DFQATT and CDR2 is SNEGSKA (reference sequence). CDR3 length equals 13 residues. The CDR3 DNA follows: TGCAGTGCTAGAGTCGGACAGGCTTATGGCTACACCTTC. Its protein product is CSARVGQAYGYTF.

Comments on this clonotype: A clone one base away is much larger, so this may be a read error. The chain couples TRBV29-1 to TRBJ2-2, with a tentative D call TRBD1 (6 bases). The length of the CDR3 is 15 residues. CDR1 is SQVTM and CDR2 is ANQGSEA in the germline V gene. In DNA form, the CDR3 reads TGCAGCGTTGCTGGGGGCTGGGGTAACACCGGGGAGCTGCTTTTT. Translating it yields CSVAGGWGNTGELLF.

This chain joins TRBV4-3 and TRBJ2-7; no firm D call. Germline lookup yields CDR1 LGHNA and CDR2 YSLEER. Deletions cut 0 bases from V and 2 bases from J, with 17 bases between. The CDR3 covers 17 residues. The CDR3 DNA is TGCGCCAGCAGCCAAGATACAAGACGGAGTATTCCCTACGAGCAGTACTTC. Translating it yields CASSQDTRRSIPYEQYF.

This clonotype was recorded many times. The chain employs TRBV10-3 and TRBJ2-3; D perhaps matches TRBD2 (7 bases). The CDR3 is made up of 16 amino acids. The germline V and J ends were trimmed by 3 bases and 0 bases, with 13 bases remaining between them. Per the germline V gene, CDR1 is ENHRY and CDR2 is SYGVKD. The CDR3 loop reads CAISEYRGASTDTQYF. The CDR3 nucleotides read TGTGCCATCAGTGAATATCGGGGGGCGAGCACAGATACGCAGTATTTT.

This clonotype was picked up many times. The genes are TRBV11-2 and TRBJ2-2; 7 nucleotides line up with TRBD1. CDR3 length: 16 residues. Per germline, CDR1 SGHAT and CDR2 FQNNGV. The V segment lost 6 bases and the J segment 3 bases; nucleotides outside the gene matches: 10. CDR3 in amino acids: CASRSPRGPDTGELFF. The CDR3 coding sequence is TGTGCCAGCAGATCCCCGAGGGGGCCGGACACCGGGGAGCTGTTTTTT.

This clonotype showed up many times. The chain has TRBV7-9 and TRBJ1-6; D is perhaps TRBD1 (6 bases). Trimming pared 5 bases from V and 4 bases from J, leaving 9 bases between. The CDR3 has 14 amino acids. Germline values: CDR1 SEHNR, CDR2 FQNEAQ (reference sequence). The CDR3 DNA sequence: TGTGCCAGCAGCGCACAGGGATATAATTCACCCCTCCACTTT. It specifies CASSAQGYNSPLHF. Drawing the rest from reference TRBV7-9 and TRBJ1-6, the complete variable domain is DTGVSQNPRHKITKRGQNVTFRCDPISEHNRLYWYRQTLGQGPEFLTYFQNEAQLEKSRLLSDRFSAERPKGSFSTLEIQRTEQGDSAMYLCASSAQGYNSPLHFGNGTRLTVT.

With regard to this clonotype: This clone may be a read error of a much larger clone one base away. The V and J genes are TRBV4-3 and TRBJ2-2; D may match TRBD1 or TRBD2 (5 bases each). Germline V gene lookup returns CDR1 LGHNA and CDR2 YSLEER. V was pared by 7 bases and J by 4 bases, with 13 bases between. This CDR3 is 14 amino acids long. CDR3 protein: CASTPGTSTGELFF. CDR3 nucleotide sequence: TGCGCCAGCACCCCCGGGACCTCCACCGGGGAGCTGTTTTTT.

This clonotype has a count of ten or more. The CDR3 nucleotides are TGTGCCAGCAGTTTATCGGGGTGGGAAGAGACCCAGTACTTC. It yields the protein CASSLSGWEETQYF. V and J are TRBV27 and TRBJ2-5; D unclear. Germline V lookup: CDR1 MNHEY, CDR2 SMNVEV (reference sequence). Trimming took off 0 bases at V and 3 bases at J, with 8 bases between the two ends. CDR3 length equals 14 residues.

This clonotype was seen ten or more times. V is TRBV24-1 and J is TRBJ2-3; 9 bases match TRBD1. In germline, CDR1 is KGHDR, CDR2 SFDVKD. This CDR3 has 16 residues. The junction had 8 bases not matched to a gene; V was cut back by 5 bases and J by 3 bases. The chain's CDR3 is CATSGEGQGGTDTQYF. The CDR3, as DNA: TGTGCCACCAGTGGCGAGGGACAGGGAGGGACAGATACGCAGTATTTT.

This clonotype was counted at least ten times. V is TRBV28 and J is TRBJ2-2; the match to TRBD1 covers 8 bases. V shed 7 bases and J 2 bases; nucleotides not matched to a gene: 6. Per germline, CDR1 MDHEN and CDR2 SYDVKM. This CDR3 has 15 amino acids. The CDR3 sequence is CASKTGQANTGELFF. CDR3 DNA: TGTGCCAGCAAAACGGGACAGGCCAACACCGGGGAGCTGTTTTTT. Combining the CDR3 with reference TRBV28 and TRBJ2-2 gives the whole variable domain DVKVTQSSRYLVKRTGEKVFLECVQDMDHENMFWYRQDPGLGLRLIYFSYDVKMKEKGDIPEGYSVSREKKERFSLILESASTNQTSMYLCASKTGQANTGELFFGEGSRLTVL.

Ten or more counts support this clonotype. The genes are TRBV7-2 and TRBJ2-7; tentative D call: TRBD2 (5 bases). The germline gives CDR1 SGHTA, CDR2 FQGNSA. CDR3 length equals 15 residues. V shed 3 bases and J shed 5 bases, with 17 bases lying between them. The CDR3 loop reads CASSFTVAGLHEQYF. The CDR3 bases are TGTGCCAGCAGCTTTACGGTGGCCGGACTCCACGAGCAGTACTTC.

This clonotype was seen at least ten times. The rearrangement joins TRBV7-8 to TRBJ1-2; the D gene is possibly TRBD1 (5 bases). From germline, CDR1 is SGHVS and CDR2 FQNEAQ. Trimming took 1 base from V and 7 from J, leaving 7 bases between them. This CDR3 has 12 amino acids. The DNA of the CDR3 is TGTGCCAGCAGCTTAGACGGGGGTGGCTACACCTTC. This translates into CASSLDGGGYTF.

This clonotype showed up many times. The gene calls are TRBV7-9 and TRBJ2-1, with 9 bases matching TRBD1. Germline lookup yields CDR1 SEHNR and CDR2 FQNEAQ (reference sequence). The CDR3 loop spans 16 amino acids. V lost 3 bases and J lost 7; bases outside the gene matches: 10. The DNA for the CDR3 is TGTGCCAGCAGCTTCCGGACAGGGGAAGGTGAAAATGAGCAGTTCTTC. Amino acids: CASSFRTGEGENEQFF.

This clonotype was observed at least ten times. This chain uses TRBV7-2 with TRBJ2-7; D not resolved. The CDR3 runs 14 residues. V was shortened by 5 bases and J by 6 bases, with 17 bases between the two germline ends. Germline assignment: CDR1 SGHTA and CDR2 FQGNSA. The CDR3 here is CASSTRARPGEQYF. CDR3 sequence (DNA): TGTGCCAGCAGCACAAGGGCCCGGCCGGGCGAGCAGTACTTC.

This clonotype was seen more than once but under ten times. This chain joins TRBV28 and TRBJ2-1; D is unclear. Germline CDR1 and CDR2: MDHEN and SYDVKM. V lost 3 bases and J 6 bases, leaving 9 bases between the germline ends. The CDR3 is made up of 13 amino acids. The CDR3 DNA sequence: TGTGCCAGCAGTTTGGGGTACAGCAATGAGCAGTTCTTC. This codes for CASSLGYSNEQFF.

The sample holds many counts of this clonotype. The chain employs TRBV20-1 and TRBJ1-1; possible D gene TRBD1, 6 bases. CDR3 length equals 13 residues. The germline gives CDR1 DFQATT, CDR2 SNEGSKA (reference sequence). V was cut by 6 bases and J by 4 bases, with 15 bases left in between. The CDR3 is CSAKAQGRTEAFF. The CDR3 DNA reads TGCAGTGCGAAAGCTCAGGGGCGCACTGAAGCTTTCTTT.